A single T cell receptor beta chain is shown here with its context. Its antigen is as yet unknown. The table came from immunoSEQ multiplex PCR; TCRdb's copy has only in-frame clones and leaves some out. This table has about 120,000 clones, about nine tenths appearing once. These data come from a study of radiotherapy plus CTLA-4 blockade in lung cancer. On the study more broadly: Patients showed objective responses in approximately 17% of cases and disease control in roughly 30%.

Study observations and caveats: Radiotherapy with ipilimumab was followed by blood expansion of tumor-derived clones.

Germline CDR1 and CDR2: SGHDN and FVKESK. V was cut by 4 bases and J by 2 bases, with 3 bases left in between. This CDR3 comprises 12 residues. This chain uses TRBV14 with TRBJ1-3, with D uncertain. Sequenced material: peripheral blood, taken from a patient treated with radiotherapy plus ipilimumab. This receptor was identified in a human donor with non-small cell lung cancer that progressed on radiotherapy plus ipilimumab. CDR3 nucleotide sequence: TGTGCCAGCAGCCCCGCTGGAAACACCATATATTTT. Protein: CASSPAGNTIYF.